The clone carrying this T cell receptor (beta chain) came up many times. Unique molecular identifiers (one per individual cDNA molecule) were attached. TCRdb independently ran MiXCR on the 5' RACE reads; one entry per CDR3 protein. The sample consists of 30,000 to 40,000 distinct CDR3 sequences, around 7% of them appearing once. This sample was taken from a study of early T cells in non-severe SARS-CoV-2 infection. V was cut by 5 bases and J by 8 bases, with 9 bases left in between. This CDR3 has 11 amino acids. In germline, CDR1 is MNHNS, CDR2 SASEGT. This sequence joins TRBV6-1 and TRBJ1-2; D unresolved. The starting material was whole blood, obtained at baseline. The origin of this receptor is an adult who was a healthcare worker with PCR-confirmed SARS-CoV-2 infection or an uninfected control (not recorded which). As DNA, the CDR3 is TGTGCCAGCAGTAACCTTGGCGGCTACACCTTC. It specifies CASSNLGGYTF.